The source of this T cell receptor beta chain is a study of cytomegalovirus exposure and HLA in healthy donors. The wider study: Falling in the Caucasian-associated ancestry cluster were 81% of under 500 genotyped donors. Broader study findings: It was shown in a later analysis that HLA-associated TCR beta chains were more clonally expanded than other, equally common chains.

To note about this clone: Its target is unknown.

The CDR3 is 17 amino acids. The germline gives CDR1 LGHNA, CDR2 YSLEER. Trimming removed 4 bases from V and 5 bases from J; junction bases left unmatched: 8. Vbeta (60) and Jbeta (13) primers were used in the PCR. Profiled with immunoSEQ multiplex PCR; TCRdb holds only in-frame clones, not every one. The table shows roughly 86,000 clones, with 60% to 80% occurring only once. The specimen was PBMCs. This receptor was obtained from a man between 45 and 60 years old in good health and CMV-seropositive. This sequence joins TRBV4-3 and TRBJ2-5; 15 nucleotides match TRBD2. This chain's CDR3 is CASSPGTSGGRGETQYF. The CDR3 DNA is TGCGCCAGCAGCCCCGGGACTAGCGGGGGGAGGGGGGAGACCCAGTACTTC.